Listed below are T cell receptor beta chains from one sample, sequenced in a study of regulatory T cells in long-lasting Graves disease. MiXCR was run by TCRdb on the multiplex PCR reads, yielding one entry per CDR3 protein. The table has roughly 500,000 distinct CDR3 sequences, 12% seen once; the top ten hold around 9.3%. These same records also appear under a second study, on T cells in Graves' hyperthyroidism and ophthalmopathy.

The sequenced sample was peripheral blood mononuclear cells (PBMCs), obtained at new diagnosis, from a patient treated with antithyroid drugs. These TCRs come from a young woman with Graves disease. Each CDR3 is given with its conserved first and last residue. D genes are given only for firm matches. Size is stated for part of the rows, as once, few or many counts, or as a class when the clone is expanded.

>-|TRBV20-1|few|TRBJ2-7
CSARIGYEQYF
TGCAGTGCTAGGATAGGGTACGAGCAGTACTTC
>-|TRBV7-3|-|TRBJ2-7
CASSLYGSPSEQYF
TGTGCCAGCAGCTTATACGGGAGCCCCAGCGAGCAGTACTTC
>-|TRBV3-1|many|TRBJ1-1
CASTRGLNTEAFF
TGTGCCAGCACACGGGGACTGAACACTGAAGCTTTCTTT
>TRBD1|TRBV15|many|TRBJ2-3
CATRDRNTDTQYF
TGTGCCACCCGGGACAGGAACACAGATACGCAGTATTTT
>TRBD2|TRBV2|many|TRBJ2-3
CATKAGVSTDTQYF
TGTGCCACCAAAGCGGGAGTGAGCACAGATACGCAGTATTTT
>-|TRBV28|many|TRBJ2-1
CASSLPQREQFF
TGTGCCAGCAGTTTACCCCAGCGGGAGCAGTTCTTC
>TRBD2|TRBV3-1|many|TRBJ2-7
CASSQDFAGDYEQYF
TGTGCCAGCAGCCAAGACTTTGCGGGAGACTACGAGCAGTACTTC
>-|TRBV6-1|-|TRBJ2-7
CASSEQLASWAYEQYF
TGTGCCAGCAGTGAACAGTTGGCTTCGTGGGCATACGAGCAGTACTTC
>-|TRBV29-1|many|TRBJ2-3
CSVVVTAADTQYF
TGCAGCGTTGTCGTGACGGCGGCAGATACGCAGTATTTT
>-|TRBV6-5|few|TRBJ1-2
CASSSGRVRGYTF
TGTGCCAGCAGTTCAGGCAGGGTGAGAGGCTACACCTTC
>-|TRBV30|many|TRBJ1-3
CAWNPSPPGNTIYF
TGTGCCTGGAATCCCTCGCCCCCTGGAAACACCATATATTTT
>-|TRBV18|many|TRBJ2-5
CASSPSKGTSGGETQYF
TGTGCCAGCTCACCGAGTAAGGGGACCTCCGGAGGGGAGACCCAGTACTTC
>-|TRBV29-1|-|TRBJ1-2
CSVEFNYGYTF
TGCAGCGTTGAATTTAACTATGGCTACACCTTC
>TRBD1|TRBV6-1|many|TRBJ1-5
CASRRTGGASGQPQHF
TGTGCCAGCAGGAGGACAGGGGGCGCATCGGGTCAGCCCCAGCATTTT
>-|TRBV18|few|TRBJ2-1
CASHYQGSSYNEQFF
TGTGCCAGCCACTACCAGGGGAGCTCCTACAATGAGCAGTTCTTC
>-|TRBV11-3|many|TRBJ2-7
CASSPRHYEQYF
TGTGCCAGCAGCCCTCGCCACTACGAGCAGTACTTC
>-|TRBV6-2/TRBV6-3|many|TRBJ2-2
CASSYTGWGAKDGELFF
TGTGCCAGCAGTTACACCGGTTGGGGAGCTAAAGACGGGGAGCTGTTTTTT
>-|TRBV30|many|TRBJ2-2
CAWSVLGGETGELFF
TGTGCCTGGAGTGTACTCGGAGGGGAGACCGGGGAGCTGTTTTTT
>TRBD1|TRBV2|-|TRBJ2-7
CASSEGGPGQSYEQYF
TGTGCCAGCAGTGAAGGAGGACCGGGACAGAGCTACGAGCAGTACTTC
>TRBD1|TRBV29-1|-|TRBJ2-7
CSVAGQGAPGQYF
TGCAGCGTTGCGGGACAGGGGGCGCCCGGGCAGTACTTC
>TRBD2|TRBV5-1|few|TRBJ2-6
CASSLLAGEAGANVLTF
TGCGCCAGCAGCTTACTAGCGGGAGAAGCTGGGGCCAACGTCCTGACTTTC
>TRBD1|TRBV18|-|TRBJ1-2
CASSLAGQGTTNYGYTF
TGTGCCAGCTCACTAGCGGGACAGGGGACGACTAACTATGGCTACACCTTC
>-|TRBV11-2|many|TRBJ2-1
CASSLIRVGPGEQFF
TGTGCCAGCAGCTTAATCAGGGTTGGCCCGGGTGAGCAGTTCTTC
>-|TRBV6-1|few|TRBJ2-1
CASSVGAPVYNEQFF
TGTGCCAGCAGTGTGGGTGCTCCAGTATACAATGAGCAGTTCTTC
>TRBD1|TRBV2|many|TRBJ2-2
CASSLLTGVAGELFF
TGTGCCAGCAGCCTATTGACAGGGGTCGCCGGGGAGCTGTTTTTT
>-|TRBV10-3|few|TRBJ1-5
CAIKGEKESQPQHF
TGTGCCATCAAGGGCGAGAAGGAGAGTCAGCCCCAGCATTTT
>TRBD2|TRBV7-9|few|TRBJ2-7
CASSLAGTSGSWSLDF
TGTGCCAGCAGCTTGGCCGGGACTAGCGGGAGTTGGAGCTTGGACTTC
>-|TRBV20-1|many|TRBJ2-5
CSARDVGRGQQETQYF
TGCAGTGCTAGGGATGTCGGGAGGGGGCAACAAGAGACCCAGTACTTC
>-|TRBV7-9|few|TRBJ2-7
CASSLDAGPSYEQYF
TGTGCCAGCAGCTTAGATGCGGGTCCCTCCTACGAGCAGTACTTC
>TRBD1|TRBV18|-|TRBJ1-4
CASSPRQGNNEKLFF
TGTGCCAGCTCACCCAGACAGGGGAATAATGAAAAACTGTTTTTT
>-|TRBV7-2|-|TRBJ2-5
CASTLRGAQTQYF
TGTGCCAGCACCCTTCGGGGGGCGCAGACCCAGTACTTC
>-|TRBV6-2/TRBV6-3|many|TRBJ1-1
CASSYSNNRINPEAFF
TGTGCCAGCAGTTACTCGAACAACAGGATCAACCCTGAAGCTTTCTTT
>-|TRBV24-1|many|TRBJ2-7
CATSDGASYEQYF
TGTGCCACCAGTGATGGCGCATCCTACGAGCAGTACTTC
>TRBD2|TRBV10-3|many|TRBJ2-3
CAASSSGDTDTQYF
TGTGCCGCGTCCTCTAGCGGGGACACAGATACGCAGTATTTT
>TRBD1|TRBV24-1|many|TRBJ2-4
CATSDGTGGTKNIQYF
TGTGCCACCAGTGATGGGACAGGGGGCACCAAAAACATTCAGTACTTC